These 3 T cell receptor beta chains share one sample of origin, sequenced in a study of technical replicates of blood from a few donors. Using immunoSEQ multiplex PCR, the repertoire was profiled, and TCRdb retains in-frame clones only, with some absent. This sample has tens of thousands of clones; around 94% occur once, and the top ten carry 0.2% to 0.3%. The source material was T cells isolated from PBMCs. These TCRs come from a human donor in good health.

This chain uses TRBV10-2 with TRBJ2-7, with 9 bases fitting TRBD2. In germline, CDR1 is WSHSY, CDR2 SAAADI. J gave up 3 bases and V 6 bases, and 9 bases lay outside the gene matches. This CDR3 region has 15 residues. CDR3 sequence: CASRGTSHRDYEQYF. In DNA form, the CDR3 reads TGCGCCAGCAGAGGGACTAGCCATAGGGACTACGAGCAGTACTTC.

The rearrangement joins TRBV9 to TRBJ2-5; weak D call: TRBD1 (5 bases). The length of the CDR3 is 12 residues. The V end lost 3 bases, the J end lost 7 bases, and 10 bases lay between the germline ends. Germline CDR1 and CDR2: SGDLS and YYNGEE. CDR3 in DNA: TGTGCCAGCAGCGCCCGGCAGGGGACCCAGTACTTC. It translates to CASSARQGTQYF. Together with reference TRBV9 and TRBJ2-5, the CDR3 gives the full variable domain: DSGVTQTPKHLITATGQRVTLRCSPRSGDLSVYWYQQSLDQGLQFLIQYYNGEERAKGNILERFSAQQFPDLHSELNLSSLELGDSALYFCASSARQGTQYFGPGTRLLVL.

This clone appeared once. J is TRBJ1-1 and V is TRBV29-1; no clear D gene. Germline values: CDR1 SQVTM, CDR2 ANQGSEA. V gave up 4 bases and J gave up 5 bases, with 14 bases separating them. The CDR3 covers 13 residues. The CDR3: CSVARFRGTEAFF. For the CDR3, the DNA is TGCAGCGTTGCCCGATTTAGAGGAACTGAAGCTTTCTTT.